This T cell receptor beta chain was recovered during a study of identical twins. Points from the study as a whole: Within beta out-of-frame sequences, the excess sharing observed between twins was weaker. A partial confounding effect on zero-insertion analyses could come from invariant MAIT and iNKT cells.

From the 5' RACE reads, TCRdb called clonotypes with MiXCR, one entry per CDR3 protein. The table shows 250,000 or so distinct CDR3 sequences, with about 12% occurring only once. With regard to this clonotype: Its antigen is still unknown.

In germline, CDR1 is DFQATT, CDR2 SNEGSKA (reference sequence). With V trimmed by 0 bases and J by 5 bases, 6 bases remained unmatched. This CDR3 spans 15 amino acids. This same sample was also part of a study on yellow fever vaccine responses in identical twins.

This receptor was identified in a woman aged 18-29 years in good health. V usage is TRBV20-1 and J usage is TRBJ2-1, with TRBD2 matching over 8 bases. Sequencing used memory (CD45RO+) T cells sorted from blood. The CDR3 here is CSARDQGLDNNEQFF. The CDR3 nucleotides are TGCAGTGCTAGAGATCAGGGACTAGATAACAATGAGCAGTTCTTC.